A single T cell receptor (beta chain) is shown here with its context. Generated by immunoSEQ multiplex PCR, the TCRdb table keeps only in-frame clones and is missing some. The sample has some 250,000 clones, 85% to 90% seen once; the top ten hold roughly 0.4%. These data originate in a study of cytomegalovirus exposure and HLA in healthy donors. The V gene's germline CDR1 is SGHVS and CDR2 FNYEAQ. This CDR3 is built from 17 residues. The ends were cut back, 4 bases at V and 0 bases at J, with 16 bases in the middle. This chain connects TRBV7-6 to TRBJ1-3; maybe TRBD1 (6 bases). The sample taken for sequencing was PBMCs. This sequence was found in a woman aged 18 to 35 in good health and CMV-seronegative. In DNA form, the CDR3 reads TGTGCCAGCAGCTCGTATCACCAGGGGAACTCTGGAAACACCATATATTTT. This codes for CASSSYHQGNSGNTIYF.